These T cell receptor beta chains were read from a single sample in a study of cytomegalovirus exposure and HLA in healthy donors. The table came from immunoSEQ multiplex PCR; TCRdb's copy has only in-frame clones and leaves some out. The sample yields over 85,000 clones, over 80% seen once. The source material was PBMCs. The receptors were sampled from a man aged 35 to 55 in good health and CMV-seronegative. The CDR3 runs from the conserved cysteine through the conserved F or W. A D gene is named only where the DNA matches it firmly. Expanded clones get a size class; other rows say once, few or many, or leave the size out.

v_call,d_call,clone_size,j_call,cdr3_nt,cdr3_aa
TRBV11-3,NA,NA,TRBJ2-1,TGTGCCAGCAGCCCCCGGACACCCGCCTACAATGAGCAGTTCTTC,CASSPRTPAYNEQFF
TRBV10-3,NA,NA,TRBJ1-1,TGTGCCATAATGCCAGGGATGAACACTGAAGCTTTCTTT,CAIMPGMNTEAFF
TRBV5-4,NA,NA,TRBJ1-5,TGTGCCAGCAGCCCGGGAGGGGATGGGGGCAATCAGCCCCAGCATTTT,CASSPGGDGGNQPQHF
TRBV11-3,NA,NA,TRBJ1-1,TGTGCCAGCAGCTTAGGGCGGGGGGAACCCAACACTGAAGCTTTCTTT,CASSLGRGEPNTEAFF
TRBV19,NA,NA,TRBJ1-4,TGTGCCAGTAGTATAGGAGCTGCAACTAATGAAAAACTGTTTTTT,CASSIGAATNEKLFF
TRBV19,TRBD2,NA,TRBJ2-3,TGTGCCAGTAGTATAAGGGCTAGCGGGGACCGGGGAGATACGCAGTATTTT,CASSIRASGDRGDTQYF
TRBV19,TRBD1,NA,TRBJ2-5,TGTGCCAGCACGGCCGAGACAGGGTTTCGGGAGACCCAGTACTTC,CASTAETGFRETQYF
TRBV2,NA,once,TRBJ2-5,TGTGCCAGCAGTGGGGGACTTACGTACCAAGAGACCCAGTACTTC,CASSGGLTYQETQYF
TRBV6-1,NA,NA,TRBJ1-6,TGTGCAGAATCGAGAACGAGCTCCTATAATTCACCCCTCCACTTT,CAESRTSSYNSPLHF
TRBV5-4,TRBD2,NA,TRBJ2-3,TGTGCCAGCAGCCGCGATGGACTAGCTGGCGATACGCAGTATTTT,CASSRDGLAGDTQYF
TRBV19,TRBD1,NA,TRBJ1-2,TGTGCCAGTGGGGGACAGGGCAACTATGGCTACACCTTC,CASGGQGNYGYTF
TRBV7-2,NA,NA,TRBJ2-7,TGTGCCAGCAGCTTAGATCAGGGCAGCTACGAGCAGTACTTC,CASSLDQGSYEQYF
TRBV6-4,TRBD2,NA,TRBJ2-5,TGTGCCAGCAGTGAGGAGCGGGGGGAGACCCGGTACTTC,CASSEERGETRYF
TRBV2,NA,NA,TRBJ1-2,TGTGCCAGCACCCTTACCGGGGGAGGGAACTATGGCTACACCTTC,CASTLTGGGNYGYTF
TRBV5-1,TRBD1,NA,TRBJ1-5,TGCGCCAGCAGCTTGTTGGGACAGGGGAATGGGGAGCCCCAGCATTTT,CASSLLGQGNGEPQHF
TRBV2,TRBD2,NA,TRBJ2-1,TGTGCCAGCATTCCTCTAGCGGGCTACGACAATGAGCAGTTCTTC,CASIPLAGYDNEQFF
TRBV7-8,NA,NA,TRBJ2-7,TGTGCCAGCAGCGTTATAGGCGCGGGCTCTTACGAGCAGTACTTC,CASSVIGAGSYEQYF
TRBV5-6,TRBD2,NA,TRBJ2-3,TGTGCCAGCAGCCCCCAGCGGGGGGGCCCGACAGATACGCAGTATTTT,CASSPQRGGPTDTQYF
TRBV7-9,TRBD1,NA,TRBJ1-2,TGTGCCAGCAGCCCTTCGACAGGGGGCGGCTATGGCTACACCTTC,CASSPSTGGGYGYTF
TRBV9,TRBD2,once,TRBJ2-5,TGTGCCAGCAGCGTGGGACTAGCGGGGGGGACAGAGACCCAGTACTTC,CASSVGLAGGTETQYF
TRBV4-2,TRBD2,NA,TRBJ2-3,TGTGCCAGCAGGGGGGGGCGGGGGGCAGGCACAGATACGCAGTATTTT,CASRGGRGAGTDTQYF
TRBV4-3,NA,NA,TRBJ1-6,TGCGCCAGCAGCCAAGTTAGACAGTTCCCGTTTTCACCCCTCCACTTT,CASSQVRQFPFSPLHF
TRBV20-1,NA,NA,TRBJ2-7,TGCAGTGCTCTACTTTACGAGCAGTACTTC,CSALLYEQYF
TRBV9,NA,NA,TRBJ1-2,TGTGCCAGCAAACAGTCTACCTATGGCTACACCTTC,CASKQSTYGYTF
TRBV7-9,NA,NA,TRBJ2-3,TGTGCCAGCAGCTTAGGGGGTGGGGGCTACACAGATACGCAGTATTTT,CASSLGGGGYTDTQYF
TRBV7-6,TRBD2,NA,TRBJ2-3,TGTGCCAGCAGCACCCCCGGTAGTAGCGGGGGGACAGATACGCAGTATTTT,CASSTPGSSGGTDTQYF
TRBV21-1,NA,NA,TRBJ1-2,TGTGCCAGCAGCAAACGGACAGGCAACTACACCTTC,CASSKRTGNYTF
TRBV7-2,NA,once,TRBJ2-7,TGTGCCAGCAGCTTTAGAGCTTTGGGTCGGGACGAGCAGTACTTC,CASSFRALGRDEQYF